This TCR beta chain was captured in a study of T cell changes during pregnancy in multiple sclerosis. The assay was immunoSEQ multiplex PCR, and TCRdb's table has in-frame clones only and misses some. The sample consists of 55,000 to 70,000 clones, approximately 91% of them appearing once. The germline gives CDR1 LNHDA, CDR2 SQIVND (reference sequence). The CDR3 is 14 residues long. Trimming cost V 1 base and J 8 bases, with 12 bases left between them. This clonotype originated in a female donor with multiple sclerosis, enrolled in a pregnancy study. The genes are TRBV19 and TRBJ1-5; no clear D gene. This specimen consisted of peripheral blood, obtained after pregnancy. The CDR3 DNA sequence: TGTGCCAGTAGTATAGTGGCCCCGAATGAGCCCCAGCATTTT. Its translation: CASSIVAPNEPQHF.